The source of this TCR beta chain is a study of T cells after yellow fever vaccination. TCRdb re-derived calls from the 5' RACE reads in MiXCR, one entry per CDR3 protein. The sample comprises a few hundred thousand distinct CDR3 sequences, around 17% of which are singletons, and roughly 17% rests with the top ten. This clonotype came up a few times. Its specificity is unknown. Study-level results: CD4 and CD8 compartments shared a small share of clonotypes.

Germline V lookup: CDR1 SGHAT, CDR2 FQNNGV. Unmatched junction bases numbered 16, after V lost 5 bases and J lost 1 base. CDR3 length: 19 residues. The TCR originated in a man aged 18-30 years who received the YFV17D yellow fever vaccine. Sample: PBMCs, taken 5 days after the first yellow fever vaccination. This chain connects TRBV11-2 to TRBJ2-3; TRBD2 matches 9 bases. CDR3 residues: CASSPRGGASFSRTDTQYF. The CDR3 DNA is TGTGCCAGCAGCCCCCGCGGGGGGGCTAGCTTCTCTCGCACAGATACGCAGTATTTT.